This entry features one TCR beta chain sequence. Antigen: not known. It may be a read error: a sequence one base away is much more abundant. This entry belongs to a study of T cell repertoires in cytomegalovirus infection. The CDR3 contains 14 residues. Germline V gene lookup returns CDR1 DFQATT and CDR2 SNEGSKA (reference sequence). Broader study findings: Of the TCR beta families, the public ones yielded a cumulative frequency that identified carriers of CMV plus the relevant HLA.

One entry per CDR3 protein results from TCRdb running MiXCR on the reads. The data show 110,000 to 150,000 distinct CDR3 sequences, with 25% to 35% seen just once and about 50% held by the top ten. The chain recombines TRBV20-1 with TRBJ1-4; 7 nucleotides match TRBD1. The receptor comes from a human donor in good health (CMV status not recorded). Some clones in this sample may be carry-over from other donors' samples. The material was CD8+ T cells from cultured PBMCs, obtained from culture after CMV antigen stimulation. Written as DNA, the CDR3 is TGCGGTGCTAGAGGACAGGAGATATCTGAAAAACTGTTTTTT. It is translated as CGARGQEISEKLFF.